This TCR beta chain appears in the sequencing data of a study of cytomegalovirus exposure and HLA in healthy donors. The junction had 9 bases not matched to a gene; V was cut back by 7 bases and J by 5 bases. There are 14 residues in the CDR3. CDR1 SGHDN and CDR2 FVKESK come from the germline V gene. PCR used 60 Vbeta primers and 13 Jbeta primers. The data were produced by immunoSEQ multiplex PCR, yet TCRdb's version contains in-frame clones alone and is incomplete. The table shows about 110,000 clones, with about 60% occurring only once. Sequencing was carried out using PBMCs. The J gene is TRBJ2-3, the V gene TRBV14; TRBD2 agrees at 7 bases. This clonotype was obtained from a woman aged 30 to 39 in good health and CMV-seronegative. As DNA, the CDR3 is TGTGCCAGCACCTCAGCGGGATTCGGAGATACGCAGTATTTT. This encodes CASTSAGFGDTQYF. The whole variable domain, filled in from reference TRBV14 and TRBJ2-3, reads EAGVTQFPSHSVIEKGQTVTLRCDPISGHDNLYWYRRVMGKEIKFLLHFVKESKQDESGMPNNRFLAERTGGTYSTLKVQPAELEDSGVYFCASTSAGFGDTQYFGPGTRLTVL.